One sample yielded the 29 T cell receptor beta chains listed below, sequenced in a study of blood T cell repertoires in COVID-19. Profiled with immunoSEQ multiplex PCR; TCRdb holds only in-frame clones, not every one. The table lists roughly 250,000 clones, about nine tenths of them singletons, with roughly 6.3% in the top ten. The source material was PBMCs or T cells enriched from blood (not recorded which). These receptors all stem from a woman younger than 45 with acute COVID-19.

The chain combines TRBV2 with TRBJ2-1; a possible D gene is TRBD2 (5 bases). The germline V gene encodes CDR1 SNHLY and CDR2 FYNNEI. Trimming stripped 8 bases from V and 4 bases from J, with 15 bases between. This CDR3 contains 14 residues. The CDR3 DNA reads TGTGCCAGCGCAAGGGAGAGTGTGTACAATGAGCAGTTCTTC. Translating gives CASARESVYNEQFF.

A single count supports this clone. V is TRBV15 and J is TRBJ2-7; D is perhaps TRBD2 (5 bases). The CDR3 sequence is 12 residues long. V lost 1 base and J 7 bases, leaving 8 bases between the germline ends. The germline V gene has CDR1 LNHNV and CDR2 YYDKDF (reference sequence). CDR3 in DNA: TGTGCCACCAGCAGAGCACTAGGAGAGCAGTACTTC. Residues: CATSRALGEQYF.

The J gene is TRBJ2-7, the V gene TRBV5-8; TRBD1 agrees at 7 bases. The CDR3 spans 15 residues. Germline V lookup: CDR1 SGHTS, CDR2 YDEGEE. The V gene end was trimmed by 4 bases and the J gene end by 3 bases; junction bases not matched to a gene: 10. CDR3 protein: CASSQQTGTIYEQYF. The DNA of the CDR3 is TGTGCCAGCAGCCAACAGACAGGGACAATCTACGAGCAGTACTTC.

This clone was found many times. The rearrangement links TRBV4-2 to TRBJ2-2; possibly TRBD2 for D (6 bases). Germline V gene sequence: CDR1 LGHNA, CDR2 YNFKEQ. The V end was cut by 1 base, the J end by 1 base, with 13 bases between. The CDR3 runs to 17 residues. The CDR3: CASSQGLAIGNTGELFF. The CDR3 region has the DNA TGTGCCAGCAGCCAAGGGCTAGCGATTGGGAACACCGGGGAGCTGTTTTTT.

This chain links TRBV10-3 with TRBJ2-7, with D uncertain. Germline assignment: CDR1 ENHRY and CDR2 SYGVKD. The CDR3 covers 16 residues. Trimming pared 2 bases from V and 5 bases from J, leaving 19 bases between. The CDR3: CAISERFGGLGDEQYF. In nucleotides, the CDR3 is TGTGCCATCAGTGAGCGATTCGGCGGTCTAGGCGACGAGCAGTACTTC.

A few counts support this clone. This CDR3 reads CASSPGTALQAFF. In DNA form, the CDR3 reads TGTGCCAGCAGCCCCGGGACAGCCCTTCAAGCTTTCTTT. The chain couples TRBV3-1 (or the pseudogene TRBV3-2) to TRBJ1-1; 7 bases map to TRBD1. Per the germline V gene, CDR1 is LGHDT and CDR2 is YNNKEL (reference sequence). The V gene end was trimmed by 4 bases and the J gene end by 9 bases; junction bases not matched to a gene: 8. The CDR3 is 13 amino acids.

The chain uses TRBV7-2 and TRBJ2-7, with a weak D call TRBD1 (8 bases). Trimming pared 3 bases from V and 6 bases from J, leaving 18 bases between. CDR1 SGHTA and CDR2 FQGNSA come from the germline V gene. The CDR3 has 15 amino acids. CDR3 sequence (DNA): TGTGCCAGCAGCTTGGGGGGCACAGGGGGGGGCGAGCAGTACTTC. Encoded protein: CASSLGGTGGGEQYF.

The chain employs TRBV5-8 and TRBJ2-1; TRBD1 might be the D (5 bases). CDR3 size: 13 residues. V lost 1 base to trimming and J lost 8 bases, with 10 bases between them. The germline CDR1 and CDR2 sequences are SGHTS and YDEGEE. Written as DNA, the CDR3 is TGTGCCAGCAGCTTGTTTAGGGGTTATGAGCAGTTCTTC. Translating it yields CASSLFRGYEQFF.

This chain uses TRBV5-1 with TRBJ1-5, with 7 bases aligning to TRBD1. J lost 5 bases, V lost 0 bases, and 8 bases had no gene match. The germline gives CDR1 SGHRS, CDR2 YFSETQ. This CDR3 has 16 residues. DNA of the CDR3: TGCGCCAGCAGCTTGGGGGCCCGGGACAGCTATCAGCCCCAGCATTTT. The encoded protein is CASSLGARDSYQPQHF. Based on the CDR3 plus reference TRBV5-1 and TRBJ1-5, the full variable domain is KAGVTQTPRYLIKTRGQQVTLSCSPISGHRSVSWYQQTPGQGLQFLFEYFSETQRNKGNFPGRFSGRQFSNSRSEMNVSTLELGDSALYLCASSLGARDSYQPQHFGDGTRLSIL.

The chain recombines TRBV29-1 with TRBJ1-2; D remains ambiguous. There are 11 residues in the CDR3. CDR1 and CDR2 (germline): SQVTM, ANQGSEA. V dropped 4 bases and J dropped 6 bases, with 9 bases sitting between them. The CDR3 sequence is CSVVLTHGYTF. The CDR3 DNA follows: TGCAGCGTTGTATTGACTCATGGCTACACCTTC.

V usage is TRBV28 and J usage is TRBJ1-5; a weak D match, TRBD1 (5 bases). Per germline, CDR1 MDHEN and CDR2 SYDVKM. V lost 8 bases to trimming and J lost 5 bases, with 22 bases between them. The CDR3 has 16 residues. CDR3 nucleotide sequence: TGTGCCAGCGCCCCGGGCAGGGAGGGTTGGGATCAGCCCCAGCATTTT. It is translated as CASAPGREGWDQPQHF.

As DNA, the CDR3 is TGTGCCACCAGCAGCCCAAGAGGGACTAGCGGGAGCCTCTCCTACAATGAGCAGTTCTTC. This gives the protein CATSSPRGTSGSLSYNEQFF. The rearrangement joins TRBV15 to TRBJ2-1; 14 bases line up with TRBD2. V shed 3 bases, J shed 0 bases, and the junction held 10 bases outside the gene matches. This CDR3 comprises 20 residues. Germline V gene lookup returns CDR1 LNHNV and CDR2 YYDKDF (reference sequence). The variable domain in full, with the rest retrieved from reference TRBV15 and TRBJ2-1, is DAMVIQNPRYQVTQFGKPVTLSCSQTLNHNVMYWYQQKSSQAPKLLFHYYDKDFNNEADTPDNFQSRRPNTSFCFLDIRSPGLGDTAMYLCATSSPRGTSGSLSYNEQFFGPGTRLTVL.

The sample holds one count of this clone. The CDR3 DNA reads as TGTGCCAGTAGTATGGGACAGGGAGGGGAGACCCAGTACTTC. Translating it yields CASSMGQGGETQYF. The chain recombines TRBV19 with TRBJ2-5; 9 bases agree with TRBD1. Germline-derived CDR1 and CDR2 are LNHDA and SQIVND (reference sequence). Unmatched junction bases numbered 4, after V lost 3 bases and J lost 5 bases. The CDR3 is made up of 14 amino acids.

The rearrangement uses TRBV25-1 and TRBJ1-6; D possibly corresponds to TRBD1 (6 bases). Deletions cut 1 base from V and 11 bases from J, with 9 bases between. Germline V gene lookup returns CDR1 MGHDK and CDR2 SYGVNS. This CDR3 has 13 residues. CDR3 coding DNA: TGTGCCAGCAGTGAATCCAGGGGAACACCCCTCCACTTT. Amino acids: CASSESRGTPLHF.

The CDR3 DNA sequence: TGTGCCAGCTCACCTGATGACAGGCGAGAGACCCAGTACTTC. This gives the protein CASSPDDRRETQYF. V is TRBV18 and J is TRBJ2-5, with a weak D call TRBD1 (6 bases). The CDR3 is 14 residues long. The V end was cut by 3 bases, the J end by 4 bases, with 12 bases between. Germline V gene sequence: CDR1 KGHSH, CDR2 LQKENI.

This sequence joins TRBV10-3 and TRBJ2-7; possible D gene TRBD1, 6 bases. V was clipped by 3 bases and J by 2 bases, with 11 bases between them. Germline V gene lookup returns CDR1 ENHRY and CDR2 SYGVKD. The CDR3 covers 14 residues. This CDR3 is CAISDKQGPYEQYF. CDR3 in DNA: TGTGCCATCAGTGATAAACAGGGCCCCTACGAGCAGTACTTC.

The V and J genes are TRBV10-1 and TRBJ1-5, with 7 bases matching TRBD1. Germline V gene sequence: CDR1 WNHNN, CDR2 SYGVQD (reference sequence). CDR3 length equals 15 residues. The J segment lost 7 bases and the V segment lost 4 bases, leaving 10 bases of the junction unmatched. CDR3: CASSVPEGATQPQHF. CDR3 coding DNA: TGCGCCAGCAGTGTCCCTGAGGGGGCTACACAGCCCCAGCATTTT.

The chain uses TRBV6-2 or TRBV6-3 and TRBJ2-7; no definite D call. Germline V gene data show CDR1 as MNHEY and CDR2 as SVGEGT. CDR3 length equals 13 residues. Between the trimmed V and J ends, which lost 2 bases and 2 bases, there was a span of 7 bases. The CDR3 sequence: CASSYMGPYEQYF. The CDR3 DNA reads as TGTGCCAGCAGTTACATGGGCCCCTACGAGCAGTACTTC.

The J gene is TRBJ1-5, the V gene TRBV25-1; 8 bases fit TRBD1. The CDR3 totals 17 residues. Per germline, CDR1 MGHDK and CDR2 SYGVNS. V dropped 6 bases and J dropped 0; count of bases not matched to a gene: 10. In DNA form, the CDR3 reads TGTGCCAGCAGCACCGGGACAGGCGACGATAGCAATCAGCCCCAGCATTTT. Amino acid sequence: CASSTGTGDDSNQPQHF. Complete variable domain (other parts from reference TRBV25-1 and TRBJ1-5): EADIYQTPRYLVIGTGKKITLECSQTMGHDKMYWYQQDPGMELHLIHYSYGVNSTEKGDLSSESTVSRIRTEHFPLTLESARPSHTSQYLCASSTGTGDDSNQPQHFGDGTRLSIL.

The rearrangement links TRBV11-2 to TRBJ2-3, with D possibly TRBD2 on 7 matching bases. The CDR3 has 16 residues. From germline, CDR1 is SGHAT and CDR2 FQNNGV. Trimming removed 5 bases from V and 6 bases from J, with 21 bases in between. CDR3 sequence: CASSGRDGGPMDTQYF. CDR3 DNA sequence: TGTGCCAGCAGCGGTAGAGACGGGGGGCCCATGGATACGCAGTATTTT. The full variable domain, rest sourced from reference TRBV11-2 and TRBJ2-3, is EAGVAQSPRYKIIEKRQSVAFWCNPISGHATLYWYQQILGQGPKLLIQFQNNGVVDDSQLPKDRFSAERLKGVDSTLKIQPAKLEDSAVYLCASSGRDGGPMDTQYFGPGTRLTVL.

The count of this clone is one. This sequence joins TRBV19 and TRBJ1-2; tentatively, D is TRBD1 (5 bases). Per the germline V gene, CDR1 is LNHDA and CDR2 is SQIVND (reference sequence). CDR3 length equals 15 residues. Trimming pared 1 base from V and 3 bases from J, leaving 12 bases between. CDR3 loop: CASSIGLLTDYGYTF. CDR3 nucleotides: TGTGCCAGTAGTATAGGACTCCTGACAGACTATGGCTACACCTTC. Filled out from reference TRBV19 and TRBJ1-2, the complete variable domain reads DGGITQSPKYLFRKEGQNVTLSCEQNLNHDAMYWYRQDPGQGLRLIYYSQIVNDFQKGDIAEGYSVSREKKESFPLTVTSAQKNPTAFYLCASSIGLLTDYGYTFGSGTRLTVV.

This chain links TRBV7-2 with TRBJ2-5; D remains ambiguous. Trimming left V 5 bases short and J 4 bases short, with 11 bases between. This CDR3 comprises 13 residues. Germline lookup yields CDR1 SGHTA and CDR2 FQGNSA. The CDR3 protein is CASSLNSGETQYF. For the CDR3, the DNA is TGTGCCAGCAGCCTAAACTCGGGAGAGACCCAGTACTTC. Based on the CDR3 plus reference TRBV7-2 and TRBJ2-5, the full variable domain is GAGVSQSPSNKVTEKGKDVELRCDPISGHTALYWYRQSLGQGLEFLIYFQGNSAPDKSGLPSDRFSAERTGGSVSTLTIQRTQQEDSAVYLCASSLNSGETQYFGPGTRLLVL.

The chain employs TRBV7-9 and TRBJ1-4, with D uncertain. Trimming cost V 2 bases and J 0 bases, with 19 bases left between them. The V gene's germline CDR1 is SEHNR and CDR2 FQNEAQ (reference sequence). This CDR3 contains 19 residues. The CDR3 DNA reads as TGTGCCAGCAGCTTAAGTACGGGTGGGAGATCTGCAACTAATGAAAAACTGTTTTTT. It specifies CASSLSTGGRSATNEKLFF.

V usage is TRBV27 and J usage is TRBJ2-5; 7 positions agree with TRBD1. V trimming: 5 bases; J trimming: 1 base; junction bases outside the gene matches: 7. Germline CDR1 and CDR2: MNHEY and SMNVEV (reference sequence). The CDR3 sequence is 15 residues long. The CDR3 spells CASSSRDSIQETQYF. The CDR3 nucleotides read TGTGCCAGCAGTAGCCGGGACAGTATCCAAGAGACCCAGTACTTC.

The rearrangement joins TRBV7-3 to TRBJ2-1; the match to TRBD1 covers 7 bases. J lost 3 bases, V lost 5 bases, and 1 base had no gene match. CDR1 is SGHTA and CDR2 is FQGTGA in the germline V gene. The CDR3 extends over 13 amino acids. The DNA for the CDR3 is TGTGCCAGCAGCCGGACAGGCTACAATGAGCAGTTCTTC. This codes for CASSRTGYNEQFF.

The chain carries TRBV7-2 and TRBJ1-3; D might be TRBD1 (6 bases). CDR3 length: 15 amino acids. Trimming shortened V by 0 bases and J by 0 bases, and 6 bases separated the two germline ends. The germline CDR1 and CDR2 sequences are SGHTA and FQGNSA. The CDR3 DNA follows: TGTGCCAGCAGCTTAGCGACAGGCTCTGGAAACACCATATATTTT. It yields the protein CASSLATGSGNTIYF.

This clone was found a few times. This chain links TRBV13 with TRBJ2-6, with 9 bases aligning to TRBD2. Germline trimming cut 4 bases from V and 0 bases from J; bases unmatched to any gene: 4. Germline assignment: CDR1 PRHDT and CDR2 FYEKMQ (reference sequence). The length of the CDR3 is 17 residues. This CDR3 reads CASSSGLAFSGANVLTF. In nucleotides, the CDR3 is TGTGCCAGCAGCTCCGGACTAGCGTTCTCTGGGGCCAACGTCCTGACTTTC.

CDR3: CASSQDAGEGRGNSPLHF. Written as DNA, the CDR3 is TGTGCCAGCAGCCAAGATGCGGGGGAGGGCAGGGGTAATTCACCCCTCCACTTT. The chain employs TRBV4-2 and TRBJ1-6, with D possibly being TRBD1 (6 bases). CDR1 is LGHNA, CDR2 YNFKEQ, per germline. The V end was cut by 0 bases, the J end by 6 bases, with 18 bases between. The CDR3 loop spans 18 amino acids.

This chain uses TRBV29-1 with TRBJ1-4; 9 bases are shared with TRBD1. The CDR3 is 13 amino acids. Losses at the gene ends were 4 bases for V and 6 bases for J; bases not matched to a gene: 3. In germline, CDR1 is SQVTM, CDR2 ANQGSEA. The CDR3: CSVVRTGDEKLFF. The CDR3 coding sequence is TGCAGCGTTGTTAGGACAGGGGATGAAAAACTGTTTTTT.